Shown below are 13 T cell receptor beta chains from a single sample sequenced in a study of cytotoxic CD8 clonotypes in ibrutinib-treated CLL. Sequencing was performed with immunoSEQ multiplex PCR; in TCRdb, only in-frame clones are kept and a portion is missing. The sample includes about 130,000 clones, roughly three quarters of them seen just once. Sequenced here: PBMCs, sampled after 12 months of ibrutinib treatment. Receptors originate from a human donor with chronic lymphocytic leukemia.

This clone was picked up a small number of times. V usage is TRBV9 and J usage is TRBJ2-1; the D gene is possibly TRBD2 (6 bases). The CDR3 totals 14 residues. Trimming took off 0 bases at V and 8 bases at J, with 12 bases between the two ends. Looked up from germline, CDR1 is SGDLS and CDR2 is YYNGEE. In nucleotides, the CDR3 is TGTGCCAGCAGCGTAGTCGGGAGTGTCGATGAGCAGTTCTTC. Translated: CASSVVGSVDEQFF.

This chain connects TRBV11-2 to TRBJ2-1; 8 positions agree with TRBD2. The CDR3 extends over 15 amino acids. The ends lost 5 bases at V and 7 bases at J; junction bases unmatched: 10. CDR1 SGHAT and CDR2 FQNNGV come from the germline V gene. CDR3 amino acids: CASSPGLGMGNEQFF. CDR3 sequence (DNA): TGTGCCAGCAGCCCGGGACTAGGGATGGGGAATGAGCAGTTCTTC.

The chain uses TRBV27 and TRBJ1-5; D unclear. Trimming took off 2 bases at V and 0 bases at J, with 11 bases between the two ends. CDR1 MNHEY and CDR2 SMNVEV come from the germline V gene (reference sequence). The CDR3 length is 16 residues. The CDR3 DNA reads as TGTGCCAGCAGTTTACGGGCAGTATATAGCAATCAGCCCCAGCATTTT. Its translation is CASSLRAVYSNQPQHF.

The CDR3 DNA is TGTGCCTGGAGCAAAACCCCAAAGACGACAGGGTCGTGGTGGGAGGGCTCTTACGAGCAGTACTTC. Translating it yields CAWSKTPKTTGSWWEGSYEQYF. The chain joins TRBV30 to TRBJ2-7; D possibly matches TRBD1 or TRBD2 (7 bases each). Germline assignment: CDR1 GTSNPN and CDR2 SVGIG (reference sequence). V lost 3 bases and J 4 bases, leaving 40 bases between the germline ends. The CDR3 is 22 residues long. The full variable domain, completed using reference TRBV30 and TRBJ2-7, is SQTIHQWPATLVQPVGSPLSLECTVEGTSNPNLYWYRQAAGRGLQLLFYSVGIGQISSEVPQNLSASRPQDRQFILSSKKLLLSDSGFYLCAWSKTPKTTGSWWEGSYEQYFGPGTRLTVT.

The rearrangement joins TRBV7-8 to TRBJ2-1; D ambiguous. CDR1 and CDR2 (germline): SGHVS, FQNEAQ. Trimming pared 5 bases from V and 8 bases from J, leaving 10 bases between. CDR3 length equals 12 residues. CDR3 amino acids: CASSNLGYEQFF. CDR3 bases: TGTGCCAGCAGCAACTTGGGTTATGAGCAGTTCTTC.

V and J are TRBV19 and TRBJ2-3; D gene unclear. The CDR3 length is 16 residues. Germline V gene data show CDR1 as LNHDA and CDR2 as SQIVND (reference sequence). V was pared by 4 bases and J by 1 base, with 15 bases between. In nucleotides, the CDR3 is TGTGCCAGTAGTAACATCCCGGGCGCCCGCACAGATACGCAGTATTTT. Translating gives CASSNIPGARTDTQYF.

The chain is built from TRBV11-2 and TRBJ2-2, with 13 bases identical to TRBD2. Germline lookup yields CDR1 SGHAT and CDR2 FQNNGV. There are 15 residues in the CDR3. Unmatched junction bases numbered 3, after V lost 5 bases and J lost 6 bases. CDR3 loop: CASSRGLAGAGELFF. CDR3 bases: TGTGCCAGCAGCCGAGGACTAGCGGGAGCCGGGGAGCTGTTTTTT.

CDR3 residues: CASSTVGTGARLGGRKDEQFF. The CDR3 coding sequence is TGTGCCAGCAGTACGGTTGGGACAGGGGCCCGATTGGGCGGGAGGAAAGATGAGCAGTTCTTC. This chain connects TRBV28 to TRBJ2-1; TRBD1 matches 10 bases. The V and J ends lost 5 bases and 8 bases, in that order; junction bases with no gene match: 27. The CDR3 spans 21 residues. Germline CDR1 reads MDHEN; CDR2 reads SYDVKM. Using reference TRBV28 and TRBJ2-1 for the parts outside the CDR3, the full variable domain is DVKVTQSSRYLVKRTGEKVFLECVQDMDHENMFWYRQDPGLGLRLIYFSYDVKMKEKGDIPEGYSVSREKKERFSLILESASTNQTSMYLCASSTVGTGARLGGRKDEQFFGPGTRLTVL.

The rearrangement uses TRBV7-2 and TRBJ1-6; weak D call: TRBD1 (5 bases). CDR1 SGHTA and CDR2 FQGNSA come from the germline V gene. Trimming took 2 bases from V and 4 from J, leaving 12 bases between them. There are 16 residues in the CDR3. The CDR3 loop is CASSLSWGRYNSPLHF. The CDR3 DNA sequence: TGTGCCAGCAGCTTATCCTGGGGACGGTATAATTCACCCCTCCACTTT.

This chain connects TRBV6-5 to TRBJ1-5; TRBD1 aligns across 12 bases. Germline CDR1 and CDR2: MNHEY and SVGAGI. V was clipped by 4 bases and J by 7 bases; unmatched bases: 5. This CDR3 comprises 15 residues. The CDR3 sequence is CASSFTGTGGQPQHF. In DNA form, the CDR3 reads TGTGCCAGCAGTTTTACCGGGACAGGGGGCCAGCCCCAGCATTTT.

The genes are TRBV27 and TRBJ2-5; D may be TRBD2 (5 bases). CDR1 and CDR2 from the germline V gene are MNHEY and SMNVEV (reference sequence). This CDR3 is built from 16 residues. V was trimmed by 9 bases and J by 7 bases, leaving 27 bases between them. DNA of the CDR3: TGTGCCAGTGGGGAGACAACCCTCGGGGATGTGTGGACCCAGTACTTC. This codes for CASGETTLGDVWTQYF.

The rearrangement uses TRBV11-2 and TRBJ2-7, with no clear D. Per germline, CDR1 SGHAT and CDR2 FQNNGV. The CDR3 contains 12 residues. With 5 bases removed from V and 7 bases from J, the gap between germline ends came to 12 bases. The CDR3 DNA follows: TGTGCCAGCAGCCAGCACGGAAATGAGCAGTACTTC. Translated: CASSQHGNEQYF.

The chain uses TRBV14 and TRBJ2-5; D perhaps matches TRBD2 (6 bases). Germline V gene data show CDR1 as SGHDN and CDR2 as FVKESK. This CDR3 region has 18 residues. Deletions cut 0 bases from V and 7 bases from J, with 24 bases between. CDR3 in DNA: TGTGCCAGCAGCCAAGATAGGGGAGGACTGGACCGCAAAGGGACCCAGTACTTC. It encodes CASSQDRGGLDRKGTQYF.